A single sample is the source of the 29 T cell receptor beta chains below, sequenced in a study of blood T cell repertoires in COVID-19 (dated by TCRdb to 2020 to 2022). The method behind the library was the immunoSEQ multiplex PCR assay. TCRdb obtained this table from immuneACCESS and retained in-frame rearrangements with V and J assigned. These tables miss some clones; where compared with another copy, unresolved V genes account for less than half of the shortfall, and the remainder is unexplained. The sample yields 150,000 to 200,000 clones; roughly 85% were counted once. The ten largest clones capture 3% to 3.5% of the sample. Sequenced sample: peripheral blood. Receptors originate from a human donor with acute or convalescent COVID-19. The donor label of this sample is uncertain.

The rearrangement uses TRBV6-6 and TRBJ1-1, with 7 nucleotides matching TRBD1. Germline values: CDR1 MNHNY, CDR2 SVGAGI (reference sequence). Germline trimming cut 10 bases from V and 4 bases from J; bases unmatched to any gene: 9. This CDR3 region has 13 residues. This CDR3 is CAIKGAKGTEAFF. CDR3 bases: TGTGCCATAAAGGGGGCTAAGGGCACTGAAGCTTTCTTT.

V and J are TRBV18 and TRBJ1-5; 7 bases align to TRBD1. The CDR3 covers 19 residues. Germline V gene sequence: CDR1 KGHSH, CDR2 LQKENI. The V gene end was trimmed by 3 bases and the J gene end by 0 bases; junction bases not matched to a gene: 14. CDR3 nucleotides: TGTGCCAGCTCACCCTCGGGGACAGAAGTTTTGTATAGCAATCAGCCCCAGCATTTT. Translation: CASSPSGTEVLYSNQPQHF.

The CDR3 nucleotides are TGTGCCAGCAGCCAGGGGGCCGGTGGGGCCAACGTCCTGACTTTC. Protein product: CASSQGAGGANVLTF. The chain joins TRBV5-5 to TRBJ2-6; 8 nucleotides agree with TRBD1. CDR1 is SGHKS and CDR2 is YYEKEE in the germline V gene (reference sequence). The CDR3 is 15 amino acids. J gave up 3 bases and V 4 bases, and 3 bases lay outside the gene matches.

The chain carries TRBV27 and TRBJ1-5; no firm D call. V shed 5 bases and J shed 5 bases, with 10 bases lying between them. The CDR3 is 13 amino acids. The germline V gene has CDR1 MNHEY and CDR2 SMNVEV (reference sequence). Written as DNA, the CDR3 is TGTGCCAGCAGTCCTCATGTAGATCAGCCCCAGCATTTT. Translated, it gives CASSPHVDQPQHF.

This CDR3 reads CARDRAGTEAFF. In DNA form, the CDR3 reads TGTGCCCGGGACAGGGCCGGCACTGAAGCTTTCTTT. The V call is TRBV30, the J call TRBJ1-1; 9 bases are a match to TRBD1. Germline V CDR1 and CDR2: GTSNPN, SVGIG (reference sequence). The V segment lost 8 bases and the J segment 4 bases; nucleotides outside the gene matches: 5. The CDR3 consists of 12 residues.

The chain uses TRBV19 and TRBJ1-6; D is unresolved. Trimming removed 7 bases from V and 2 bases from J, with 9 bases in between. The CDR3 totals 14 residues. Germline assignment: CDR1 LNHDA and CDR2 SQIVND (reference sequence). The CDR3 DNA sequence: TGTGCCAGTACTGCGGCCACCTATAATTCACCCCTCCACTTT. Translated: CASTAATYNSPLHF.

The chain joins TRBV7-9 to TRBJ2-1; D is ambiguous. The germline gives CDR1 SEHNR, CDR2 FQNEAQ (reference sequence). The germline V and J ends were trimmed by 5 bases and 7 bases, with 15 bases remaining between them. The CDR3 contains 14 residues. The CDR3 sequence is CASSPDLIVNEQFF. CDR3 DNA sequence: TGTGCCAGCAGCCCCGATTTAATAGTGAATGAGCAGTTCTTC.

The chain joins TRBV5-1 to TRBJ1-1; 9 nucleotides match TRBD1. The CDR3 is made up of 15 amino acids. The germline V gene encodes CDR1 SGHRS and CDR2 YFSETQ. Germline trimming cut 6 bases from V and 0 bases from J; bases unmatched to any gene: 6. Here the CDR3 reads CASNRGRGVNTEAFF. CDR3 DNA sequence: TGCGCCAGCAACAGGGGGCGCGGGGTGAACACTGAAGCTTTCTTT.

This clone has only one observation. The rearrangement joins TRBV30 to TRBJ1-6, with D perhaps TRBD1 (5 bases). Germline-derived CDR1 and CDR2 are GTSNPN and SVGIG (reference sequence). The CDR3 sequence is 15 residues long. V lost 4 bases to trimming and J lost 7 bases, with 17 bases between them. CDR3: CAWTPAGYTNSPLHF. CDR3 bases: TGTGCCTGGACCCCGGCAGGGTATACGAATTCACCCCTCCACTTT.

The V call is TRBV6-2 or TRBV6-3, the J call TRBJ1-6; D may be TRBD1 (6 bases). The germline V and J ends were trimmed by 6 bases and 6 bases, with 15 bases remaining between them. This CDR3 region has 15 residues. Germline V gene data show CDR1 as MNHEY and CDR2 as SVGEGT. For the CDR3, the DNA is TGTGCCAGCAGCCAAGACAGGTCGGGTAATTCACCCCTCCACTTT. Residues: CASSQDRSGNSPLHF.

V and J are TRBV7-9 and TRBJ2-7; D is unresolved. This CDR3 comprises 12 residues. With 3 bases removed from V and 3 bases from J, the gap between germline ends came to 6 bases. The germline CDR1 and CDR2 sequences are SEHNR and FQNEAQ (reference sequence). CDR3 DNA sequence: TGTGCCAGCAGCTTCGGGTTCTACGAGCAGTACTTC. Its translation: CASSFGFYEQYF.

The rearrangement links TRBV19 to TRBJ1-2; 8 nucleotides line up with TRBD1. V gave up 4 bases and J gave up 8 bases; unmatched junction bases: 12. The CDR3 has 15 residues. Germline loops: CDR1 LNHDA, CDR2 SQIVND (reference sequence). The CDR3 reads CASSTLSGGAGGYTF. CDR3 in DNA: TGTGCCAGTAGTACCCTCTCAGGGGGCGCGGGGGGCTACACCTTC. Drawing the rest from reference TRBV19 and TRBJ1-2, the complete variable domain is DGGITQSPKYLFRKEGQNVTLSCEQNLNHDAMYWYRQDPGQGLRLIYYSQIVNDFQKGDIAEGYSVSREKKESFPLTVTSAQKNPTAFYLCASSTLSGGAGGYTFGSGTRLTVV.

This clone is termed medium-sized. This sequence joins TRBV6-4 and TRBJ2-1; 8 bases match TRBD1. Germline assignment: CDR1 MRHNA and CDR2 SNTAGT. The J segment lost 4 bases and the V segment lost 3 bases, leaving 8 bases of the junction unmatched. This CDR3 has 16 amino acids. CDR3 in amino acids: CASSEGDRGDYNEQFF. CDR3 DNA sequence: TGTGCCAGCAGTGAAGGTGACAGGGGCGATTACAATGAGCAGTTCTTC.

The chain employs TRBV9 and TRBJ1-3; maybe TRBD1 (6 bases). The germline CDR1 and CDR2 sequences are SGDLS and YYNGEE. The V gene lost 4 bases and the J gene lost 0 bases, with 14 bases spanning the gap. The CDR3 runs 16 residues. This CDR3 is CASSPRTAYSGNTIYF. As DNA, the CDR3 is TGTGCCAGCAGCCCCAGGACAGCCTACTCTGGAAACACCATATATTTT.

The chain combines TRBV7-2 with TRBJ1-5; a weak D match, TRBD1 (5 bases). The germline gives CDR1 SGHTA, CDR2 FQGNSA. Trimming left V 4 bases short and J 5 bases short, with 18 bases between. This CDR3 is 16 amino acids long. CDR3 region: CASSSSAMTVYQPQHF. The CDR3 region has the DNA TGTGCCAGCAGCTCTTCAGCGATGACAGTATATCAGCCCCAGCATTTT.

The rearrangement joins TRBV7-9 to TRBJ2-3; 11 nucleotides agree with TRBD1. Trimming cost V 2 bases and J 8 bases; bases outside gene matches: 15. The CDR3 loop spans 18 amino acids. Germline V gives CDR1 SEHNR, CDR2 FQNEAQ (reference sequence). The DNA for the CDR3 is TGTGCCAGCAGCTTACGAACCCGCGGGACAGGGGGGGCCGGTACGCAGTATTTT. Protein product: CASSLRTRGTGGAGTQYF.

The rearrangement uses TRBV5-1 and TRBJ1-6, with D uncertain. CDR1 SGHRS and CDR2 YFSETQ come from the germline V gene. This CDR3 region has 15 residues. Trimming pared 0 bases from V and 6 bases from J, leaving 10 bases between. The CDR3: CASSLAVQPNSPLHF. The CDR3 coding sequence is TGCGCCAGCAGCTTGGCGGTGCAACCTAATTCACCCCTCCACTTT. Looking up the rest from reference TRBV5-1 and TRBJ1-6 gives the full variable domain: KAGVTQTPRYLIKTRGQQVTLSCSPISGHRSVSWYQQTPGQGLQFLFEYFSETQRNKGNFPGRFSGRQFSNSRSEMNVSTLELGDSALYLCASSLAVQPNSPLHFGNGTRLTVT.

The rearrangement uses TRBV19 and TRBJ1-1; the match to TRBD1 covers 7 bases. Trimming removed 2 bases from V and 4 bases from J; junction bases left unmatched: 1. The CDR3 sequence is 13 residues long. Germline lookup yields CDR1 LNHDA and CDR2 SQIVND (reference sequence). CDR3 nucleotide sequence: TGTGCCAGTAGTATACAGGGGGGCACTGAAGCTTTCTTT. Its translation: CASSIQGGTEAFF.

The chain recombines TRBV28 with TRBJ1-5; a possible D gene is TRBD1 (5 bases). This CDR3 is 13 amino acids long. Trimming left V 8 bases short and J 0 bases short, with 8 bases between. CDR1 is MDHEN and CDR2 is SYDVKM in the germline V gene. CDR3 coding DNA: TGTGCCAGCGGACAAGATAGCAATCAGCCCCAGCATTTT. This translates into CASGQDSNQPQHF. Variable domain in full (rest from reference TRBV28 and TRBJ1-5): DVKVTQSSRYLVKRTGEKVFLECVQDMDHENMFWYRQDPGLGLRLIYFSYDVKMKEKGDIPEGYSVSREKKERFSLILESASTNQTSMYLCASGQDSNQPQHFGDGTRLSIL.

This chain connects TRBV6-6 to TRBJ1-4, with D tentatively TRBD1 (5 bases). The CDR3 sequence is 12 residues long. The V end was cut by 7 bases, the J end by 5 bases, with 8 bases between. Germline values: CDR1 MNHNY, CDR2 SVGAGI (reference sequence). CDR3 region: CASTRANEKLFF. The CDR3 DNA follows: TGTGCCAGCACCAGGGCAAATGAAAAACTGTTTTTT.

This clone was seen just once. The chain has TRBV18 and TRBJ2-7; 11 bases map to TRBD2. With V trimmed by 2 bases and J by 4 bases, 7 bases remained unmatched. The germline CDR1 and CDR2 sequences are KGHSH and LQKENI. This CDR3 comprises 16 residues. CDR3 in amino acids: CASSPARGTSGYEQYF. CDR3 sequence (DNA): TGTGCCAGCTCACCAGCCCGGGGGACTAGCGGTTACGAGCAGTACTTC.

The gene calls are TRBV3-1 (or the pseudogene TRBV3-2) and TRBJ2-1; the D is unclear. The CDR3 is 12 amino acids. Germline CDR1 and CDR2: LGHDT and YNNKEL (reference sequence). The ends were cut back, 3 bases at V and 9 bases at J, with 9 bases in the middle. CDR3 protein: CASSQLVGEQFF. The DNA of the CDR3 is TGTGCCAGCAGCCAGCTAGTGGGTGAGCAGTTCTTC.

The gene calls are TRBV20-1 and TRBJ1-2, with D maybe TRBD1 (6 bases). Germline assignment: CDR1 DFQATT and CDR2 SNEGSKA (reference sequence). CDR3 length: 13 residues. Deletions cut 7 bases from V and 6 bases from J, with 18 bases between. The CDR3 DNA is TGCAGTGTTAGTTTGTCACAGGGCCATGGCTACACCTTC. Amino acids: CSVSLSQGHGYTF.

The chain combines TRBV12-3 or TRBV12-4 with TRBJ1-2; D is unresolved. V shed 7 bases and J shed 7 bases, with 13 bases lying between them. The CDR3 runs 12 residues. The CDR3 DNA is TGTGCCAGCACCGCCGGGGTTGGTGGCTACACCTTC. This gives the protein CASTAGVGGYTF.

The V and J genes are TRBV11-2 and TRBJ1-2; D is unclear. Trimming took 5 bases from V and 8 from J, leaving 12 bases between them. CDR1 is SGHAT and CDR2 is FQNNGV in the germline V gene. The CDR3 loop spans 12 amino acids. Written as DNA, the CDR3 is TGTGCCAGCAGCCCCCAGGTTTGGGGCTACACCTTC. This sequence encodes CASSPQVWGYTF.

CDR3 sequence: CASGLASGTGGQPQHF. DNA of the CDR3: TGTGCTAGTGGTTTGGCCTCCGGGACAGGGGGTCAGCCCCAGCATTTT. The chain links TRBV12-5 to TRBJ1-5; 11 positions agree with TRBD1. The CDR3 covers 16 residues. The V gene's germline CDR1 is LGHNT and CDR2 FRNRAP. J was trimmed by 6 bases and V by 1 base; bases with no gene match: 5.

CDR3: CASAFGAGSDEQFF. CDR3 DNA sequence: TGTGCCAGCGCGTTCGGAGCGGGGTCGGATGAGCAGTTCTTC. V usage is TRBV2 and J usage is TRBJ2-1; 7 positions match TRBD2. The CDR3 covers 14 residues. Per the germline V gene, CDR1 is SNHLY and CDR2 is FYNNEI. V lost 8 bases, J lost 8 bases, and 12 bases stayed unmatched.

This rearrangement joins TRBV7-6 to TRBJ2-2; D is possibly TRBD2 (5 bases). V was shortened by 6 bases and J by 4 bases, with 9 bases between the two germline ends. This CDR3 is built from 13 residues. Per the germline V gene, CDR1 is SGHVS and CDR2 is FNYEAQ. Here the CDR3 reads CASRLVVTGELFF. The DNA of the CDR3 is TGTGCCAGCAGACTAGTAGTCACCGGGGAGCTGTTTTTT.

The chain is built from TRBV4-3 and TRBJ1-2; possibly TRBD1 for D (5 bases). The CDR3 is 17 residues long. Germline-derived CDR1 and CDR2 are LGHNA and YSLEER. Trimming removed 0 bases at V and 2 bases at J, with 16 bases between. The CDR3 protein is CASSQDIGRGRNYGYTF. Here the CDR3 DNA reads TGCGCCAGCAGCCAAGATATCGGGCGGGGGAGAAACTATGGCTACACCTTC.